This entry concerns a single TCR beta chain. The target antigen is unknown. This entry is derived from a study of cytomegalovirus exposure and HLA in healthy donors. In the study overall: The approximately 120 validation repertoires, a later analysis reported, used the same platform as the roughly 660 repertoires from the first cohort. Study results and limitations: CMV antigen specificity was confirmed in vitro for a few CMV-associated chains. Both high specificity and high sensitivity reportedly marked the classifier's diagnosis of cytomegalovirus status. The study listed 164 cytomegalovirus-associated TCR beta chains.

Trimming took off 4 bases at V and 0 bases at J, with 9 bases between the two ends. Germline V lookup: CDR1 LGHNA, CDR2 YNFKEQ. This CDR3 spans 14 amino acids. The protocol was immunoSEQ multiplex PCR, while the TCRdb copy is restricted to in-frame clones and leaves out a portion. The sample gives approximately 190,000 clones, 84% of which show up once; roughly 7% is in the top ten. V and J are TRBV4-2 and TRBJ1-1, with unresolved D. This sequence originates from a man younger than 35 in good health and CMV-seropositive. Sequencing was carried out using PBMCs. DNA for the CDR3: TGTGCCAGCAGCCTTAGAGATTTGAACACTGAAGCTTTCTTT. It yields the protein CASSLRDLNTEAFF.